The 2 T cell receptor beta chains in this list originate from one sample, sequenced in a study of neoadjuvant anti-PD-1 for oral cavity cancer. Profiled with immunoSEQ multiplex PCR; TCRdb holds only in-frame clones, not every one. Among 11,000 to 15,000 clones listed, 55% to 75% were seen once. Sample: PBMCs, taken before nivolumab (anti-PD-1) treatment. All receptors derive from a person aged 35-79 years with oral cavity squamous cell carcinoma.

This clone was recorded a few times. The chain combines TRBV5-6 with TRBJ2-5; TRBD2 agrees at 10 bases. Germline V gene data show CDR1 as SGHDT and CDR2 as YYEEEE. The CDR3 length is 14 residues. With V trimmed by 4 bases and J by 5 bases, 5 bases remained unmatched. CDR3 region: CASSIAGGRETQYF. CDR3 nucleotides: TGTGCCAGCAGCATAGCGGGAGGTCGGGAGACCCAGTACTTC.

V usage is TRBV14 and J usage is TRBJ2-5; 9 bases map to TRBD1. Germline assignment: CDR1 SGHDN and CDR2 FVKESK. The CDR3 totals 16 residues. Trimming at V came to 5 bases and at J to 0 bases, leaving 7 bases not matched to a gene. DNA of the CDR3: TGTGCCAGCAGCACTTATTGGACAGGGGACCAAGAGACCCAGTACTTC. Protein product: CASSTYWTGDQETQYF.